A single TCR beta chain is shown here with its context. What it recognizes is unknown. The sample belongs to a study of OX40 agonist ivuxolimab in advanced cancers. On the study more broadly: Ivuxolimab, which patients received intravenously every 2 weeks, was dosed at 0.01 to 10 mg/kg.

Germline loops: CDR1 SGHTA, CDR2 FQGNSA. This CDR3 has 13 residues. The V end was cut by 6 bases, the J end by 0 bases, with 6 bases between. Study-wide findings and caveats: Some nonresponders additionally presented with little normalized T-cell clonal expansion.

The method was immunoSEQ multiplex PCR; TCRdb's version includes in-frame clones alone and lacks a portion of them. Seen here are more than 45,000 clones, about 80% observed once, and the top ten hold roughly 3.7%. The chain links TRBV7-2 to TRBJ1-3; D gene uncertain. The material sequenced was CD4+ or CD8+ T cells sorted from blood, taken in a trial of the OX40 agonist ivuxolimab. The sequence was obtained from an adult with an advanced solid tumor such as melanoma, head and neck, liver or kidney cancer. This CDR3 is CASRFSSGNTIYF. The CDR3 region has the DNA TGTGCCAGCAGGTTTAGCTCTGGAAACACCATATATTTT.